These 8 T cell receptor beta chains came from one sample sequenced in a study of blood T cells in healthy people across ages. Combining a sample-barcoded 5' primer with a J-beta primer mix, a second PCR ran for roughly 7 to 12 cycles. In TCRdb, the 5' RACE reads were re-called with MiXCR into one record per CDR3 protein. Of 800,000 or so distinct CDR3 sequences listed, 62% are singletons. The sample consisted of blood. The receptors were sampled from a man aged 25 to 40 in good health.

The genes are TRBV20-1 and TRBJ2-7; 14 positions match TRBD2. CDR1 and CDR2 (germline): DFQATT, SNEGSKA (reference sequence). CDR3 length equals 18 residues. The ends lost 3 bases at V and 5 bases at J; junction bases unmatched: 15. The CDR3 DNA reads TGCAGTGCTAGCGGGACTAGCGGGAGATACCAGACTCCTAACGAGCAGTACTTC. This sequence encodes CSASGTSGRYQTPNEQYF.

The V gene is TRBV28, the J gene TRBJ2-5, with D perhaps assigned TRBD1 or TRBD2 (5 bases each). Germline CDR1 reads MDHEN; CDR2 reads SYDVKM. Deletions cut 5 bases from V and 5 bases from J, with 18 bases between. This CDR3 has 15 residues. The CDR3 DNA reads as TGTGCCAGCAGTCCTGTGCCACGGGGCCGGGAGACCCAGTACTTC. Encoded protein: CASSPVPRGRETQYF.

The chain links TRBV9 to TRBJ1-2; possibly TRBD1 for D (6 bases). The CDR3 loop spans 15 amino acids. V was clipped by 4 bases and J by 1 base, with 14 bases between them. Germline V gene lookup returns CDR1 SGDLS and CDR2 YYNGEE. In DNA, the CDR3 is TGTGCCAGCAGCCCTGGGAAGGGGGTTAACTATGGCTACACCTTC. This codes for CASSPGKGVNYGYTF.

The rearrangement uses TRBV29-1 and TRBJ2-2; possibly TRBD2 for D (5 bases). The CDR3 consists of 13 residues. The germline gives CDR1 SQVTM, CDR2 ANQGSEA. V was clipped by 4 bases and J by 8 bases, with 14 bases between them. This CDR3 is CSVARSSGGELFF. The CDR3 nucleotides read TGCAGCGTTGCCCGGAGTTCGGGGGGGGAGCTGTTTTTT.

This clonotype was seen a few times. This sequence joins TRBV4-3 and TRBJ2-5; no clear D gene. The CDR3 covers 13 residues. Trimming shortened V by 0 bases and J by 5 bases, and 7 bases separated the two germline ends. The germline V gene encodes CDR1 LGHNA and CDR2 YSLEER. The CDR3 region has the DNA TGCGCCAGCAGCCAAGAGTTCTGGGAGACCCAGTACTTC. Translation gives CASSQEFWETQYF.

This chain uses TRBV5-1 with TRBJ2-3; D assignment may be TRBD1 or TRBD2 (6 bases each). Trimming removed 10 bases at V and 2 bases at J, with 17 bases between. This CDR3 spans 14 amino acids. Germline V gene sequence: CDR1 SGHRS, CDR2 YFSETQ. CDR3 protein: CASSGAQPTDTQYF. In nucleotides, the CDR3 is TGCGCCTCCTCGGGGGCACAACCCACAGATACGCAGTATTTT.

This chain connects TRBV7-2 to TRBJ1-2; TRBD1 aligns across 9 bases. Germline lookup yields CDR1 SGHTA and CDR2 FQGNSA. This CDR3 contains 14 residues. Trimming took 5 bases from V and 4 from J; bases not matched to a gene: 5. CDR3 in DNA: TGTGCCAGCAGCCAAAACAGGGGGCCCTATGGCTACACCTTC. It is translated as CASSQNRGPYGYTF. Supplemented by reference TRBV7-2 and TRBJ1-2, the full variable domain reads GAGVSQSPSNKVTEKGKDVELRCDPISGHTALYWYRQSLGQGLEFLIYFQGNSAPDKSGLPSDRFSAERTGGSVSTLTIQRTQQEDSAVYLCASSQNRGPYGYTFGSGTRLTVV.

V gene TRBV7-3 combines with J gene TRBJ2-7, with D unresolved. Trimming removed 4 bases from V and 8 bases from J, with 15 bases in between. The CDR3 is 13 residues long. Germline-derived CDR1 and CDR2 are SGHTA and FQGTGA. CDR3: CASSSGGSPQQYF. As DNA, the CDR3 is TGTGCCAGCAGCTCCGGCGGCTCTCCACAGCAGTACTTC.